A single sample gave rise to the 31 T cell receptor beta chains below, sequenced in a study of blood T cell repertoires in COVID-19. Measured with immunoSEQ multiplex PCR; TCRdb has only the in-frame clones, and not every one. Here the sample spans a few hundred thousand clones, about 84% being singletons. Material: peripheral blood. These receptors were collected from a woman aged 45 to 65 with acute or convalescent COVID-19.

This chain links TRBV28 with TRBJ2-7; possible D gene TRBD1, 5 bases. This CDR3 comprises 12 residues. Germline lookup yields CDR1 MDHEN and CDR2 SYDVKM. With 6 bases removed from V and 2 bases from J, the gap between germline ends came to 8 bases. The CDR3 DNA is TGTGCCAGCAGAAAGACAGCCTACGAGCAGTACTTC. Protein: CASRKTAYEQYF. The variable domain in full, completed from reference TRBV28 and TRBJ2-7, reads DVKVTQSSRYLVKRTGEKVFLECVQDMDHENMFWYRQDPGLGLRLIYFSYDVKMKEKGDIPEGYSVSREKKERFSLILESASTNQTSMYLCASRKTAYEQYFGPGTRLTVT.

This sequence joins TRBV19 and TRBJ2-1, with 16 bases fitting TRBD2. The germline V gene has CDR1 LNHDA and CDR2 SQIVND (reference sequence). V gave up 9 bases and J gave up 15 bases; unmatched junction bases: 11. The CDR3 has 14 residues. CDR3 sequence (DNA): TGTGCCAGCGGGACTAGCGGGAGGGGTTATACTCGGTTCTTC. It encodes CASGTSGRGYTRFF.

This chain connects TRBV4-1 to TRBJ1-4, with D unresolved. From germline, CDR1 is MGHRA and CDR2 YSYEKL. The CDR3 covers 16 residues. The V end was cut by 0 bases, the J end by 6 bases, with 14 bases between. CDR3: CASSQDGSGFYEKLFF. Written as DNA, the CDR3 is TGCGCCAGCAGCCAAGATGGATCGGGGTTCTATGAAAAACTGTTTTTT.

The V call is TRBV5-4, the J call TRBJ2-5; D might be TRBD1 (5 bases). The V gene's germline CDR1 is SGHNT and CDR2 YYREEE (reference sequence). The CDR3 runs 14 residues. The germline V and J ends were trimmed by 1 base and 3 bases, with 10 bases remaining between them. In DNA, the CDR3 is TGTGCCAGCAGCTTGCGGCAGGGTGAAGAGACCCAGTACTTC. Its protein is CASSLRQGEETQYF.

The chain joins TRBV16 to TRBJ2-1, with 7 bases aligning to TRBD2. The trim removed 5 bases at V and 3 bases at J, leaving 10 bases unmatched. CDR1 KGHSY and CDR2 FQNENV come from the germline V gene. This CDR3 has 16 amino acids. The CDR3 is CASSAPRAGVYNEQFF. CDR3 bases: TGTGCCAGCAGCGCGCCCAGGGCGGGAGTCTACAATGAGCAGTTCTTC.

This chain joins TRBV7-5 and TRBJ1-1; the table's D gene call, TRBD1, was not cross checked with the DNA. TRBV7-5 is noted as a pseudogene. This CDR3 has 14 amino acids. CDR3 in amino acids: CARSLCYPGSEAFF. CDR3 nucleotides: TGTGCCAGAAGCTTATGTTATCCAGGGTCTGAAGCTTTCTTT.

This chain joins TRBV6-5 and TRBJ1-3; TRBD1 matches 7 bases. This CDR3 has 15 amino acids. Germline trimming cut 0 bases from V and 2 bases from J; bases unmatched to any gene: 1. Germline values: CDR1 MNHEY, CDR2 SVGAGI. In DNA form, the CDR3 reads TGTGCCAGCAGTTACTCGACAGGGACTGGAAACACCATATATTTT. Translation: CASSYSTGTGNTIYF.

The CDR3 is CASSPMGLAGNEQFF. In nucleotides, the CDR3 is TGTGCCAGCTCACCTATGGGACTAGCTGGCAATGAGCAGTTCTTC. This chain joins TRBV18 and TRBJ2-1; 9 bases line up with TRBD2. The CDR3 totals 15 residues. Looked up from germline, CDR1 is KGHSH and CDR2 is LQKENI. Unmatched junction bases numbered 6, after V lost 3 bases and J lost 6 bases.

This clone came up a few times. The chain employs TRBV5-1 and TRBJ2-7; the D gene is possibly TRBD1 (6 bases). V was cut by 1 base and J by 5 bases, with 7 bases left in between. The CDR3 length is 12 residues. Germline V lookup: CDR1 SGHRS, CDR2 YFSETQ. The CDR3: CASSLYRDEQYF. DNA of the CDR3: TGCGCCAGCAGCTTGTACAGGGACGAGCAGTACTTC.

J is TRBJ1-1 and V is TRBV2, with 7 bases matching TRBD1. Germline CDR1 is SNHLY and CDR2 is FYNNEI. CDR3 length: 14 residues. V was clipped by 4 bases and J by 5 bases; unmatched bases: 7. In DNA, the CDR3 is TGTGCCAGCAGTGCACAGGGGAAGGGGACTGAAGCTTTCTTT. This translates into CASSAQGKGTEAFF. Complete variable domain (other parts from reference TRBV2 and TRBJ1-1): EPEVTQTPSHQVTQMGQEVILRCVPISNHLYFYWYRQILGQKVEFLVSFYNNEISEKSEIFDDQFSVERPDGSNFTLKIRSTKLEDSAMYFCASSAQGKGTEAFFGQGTRLTVV.

The chain recombines TRBV3-1 (or the pseudogene TRBV3-2) with TRBJ1-6; D perhaps matches TRBD1 (6 bases). The germline V gene has CDR1 LGHDT and CDR2 YNNKEL (reference sequence). This CDR3 spans 17 amino acids. V lost 1 base to trimming and J lost 4 bases, with 14 bases between them. The CDR3 bases are TGTGCCAGCAGCCAAGGGGGGGGCGCGTCGTATAATTCACCCCTCCACTTT. It yields the protein CASSQGGGASYNSPLHF.

This clone occurred a few times. V and J are TRBV3-1 (or the pseudogene TRBV3-2) and TRBJ2-2, with TRBD1 matching over 8 bases. CDR1 is LGHDT, CDR2 YNNKEL, per germline (reference sequence). The ends lost 4 bases at V and 4 bases at J; junction bases unmatched: 8. The length of the CDR3 is 16 residues. CDR3 nucleotides: TGTGCCAGCAGCCCCCGGGACAGGTCCGCCACCGGGGAGCTGTTTTTT. This translates into CASSPRDRSATGELFF.

The chain couples TRBV24-1 to TRBJ2-3; D ambiguous. The V and J ends lost 5 bases and 3 bases respectively, with 14 bases between them. This CDR3 region has 15 residues. Germline CDR1 reads KGHDR; CDR2 reads SFDVKD. In DNA, the CDR3 is TGTGCCACCAGTGCCACATTCCACGGGACAGATACGCAGTATTTT. Residues: CATSATFHGTDTQYF.

V usage is TRBV5-1 and J usage is TRBJ1-1; TRBD1 is a possible D gene (6 bases). Trimming cost V 0 bases and J 7 bases, with 16 bases left between them. Germline V gene sequence: CDR1 SGHRS, CDR2 YFSETQ. The CDR3 covers 15 residues. CDR3 loop: CASSLGPLGQNEAFF. The CDR3 bases are TGCGCCAGCAGCTTGGGCCCCCTTGGACAGAATGAAGCTTTCTTT.

The rearrangement links TRBV4-3 to TRBJ2-2, with D possibly matching TRBD2 (5 bases). V lost 3 bases to trimming and J lost 0 bases, with 8 bases between them. This CDR3 comprises 15 residues. Germline assignment: CDR1 LGHNA and CDR2 YSLEER. CDR3 protein: CASSHEGANTGELFF. DNA of the CDR3: TGCGCCAGCAGCCATGAGGGAGCGAACACCGGGGAGCTGTTTTTT.

A single count supports this clone. The CDR3: CASSSTTGTGGQQQFF. The CDR3 region has the DNA TGTGCCAGCAGTTCCACAACCGGGACAGGGGGTCAGCAGCAGTTCTTC. The J gene is TRBJ2-1, the V gene TRBV7-9; 11 bases align to TRBD1. The CDR3 runs 16 residues. Germline V gives CDR1 SEHNR, CDR2 FQNEAQ (reference sequence). V was pared by 6 bases and J by 11 bases, with 15 bases of the junction left unmatched.

Note on this clone: The junction differs from germline at one of its ends, possibly a read error. The chain combines TRBV7-9 with TRBJ2-4, with TRBD1 as a possible D gene (6 bases). CDR3 size: 13 residues. The V gene's germline CDR1 is SEHNR and CDR2 FQNEAQ (reference sequence). CDR3: CASSLGAQGTQDF. Written as DNA, the CDR3 is TGTGCCAGCAGCTTAGGGGCACAGGGAACACAAGACTTC.

This clone came up once. The V gene is TRBV2, the J gene TRBJ2-1; a weak D match, TRBD2 (6 bases). Trimming removed 6 bases at V and 1 base at J, with 13 bases between. CDR1 SNHLY and CDR2 FYNNEI come from the germline V gene. The CDR3 sequence is 15 residues long. The CDR3 protein is CASRSGTSSYNEQFF. The CDR3 region has the DNA TGTGCCAGCAGATCCGGGACTTCTTCCTACAATGAGCAGTTCTTC.

The chain has TRBV27 and TRBJ1-1; a weak D match, TRBD1 (6 bases). CDR3 length equals 16 residues. Germline loops: CDR1 MNHEY, CDR2 SMNVEV (reference sequence). With 3 bases removed from V and 1 base from J, the gap between germline ends came to 15 bases. CDR3 protein: CASSFLGARSNTEAFF. As DNA, the CDR3 is TGTGCCAGCAGTTTCTTGGGGGCTAGGTCGAACACTGAAGCTTTCTTT.

The chain couples TRBV6-5 to TRBJ1-1; tentatively, D is TRBD1 (5 bases). Trimming left V 7 bases short and J 4 bases short, with 13 bases between. The CDR3 consists of 13 residues. The germline gives CDR1 MNHEY, CDR2 SVGAGI. CDR3 coding DNA: TGTGCCAGCAAAGACAAAGGGGCCACTGAAGCTTTCTTT. Translated, it gives CASKDKGATEAFF.

The V gene is TRBV5-1, the J gene TRBJ2-6; no definite D call. The CDR3 has 14 residues. In germline, CDR1 is SGHRS, CDR2 YFSETQ. Trimming removed 10 bases at V and 1 base at J, with 12 bases between. This CDR3 reads CACGDDSGANVLTF. The CDR3 DNA follows: TGCGCCTGCGGAGACGATTCTGGGGCCAACGTCCTGACTTTC.

This clone was counted between two and nine times. The chain joins TRBV7-2 to TRBJ1-4, with D possibly TRBD1 on 6 matching bases. This CDR3 spans 15 amino acids. Germline V gene lookup returns CDR1 SGHTA and CDR2 FQGNSA. V gave up 2 bases and J gave up 8 bases, with 15 bases separating them. The chain's CDR3 is CASSLQGSRHEKLFF. The CDR3 DNA is TGTGCCAGCAGCTTACAGGGGTCGCGGCACGAAAAACTGTTTTTT.

This chain joins TRBV2 and TRBJ2-5, with TRBD2 identical over 7 bases. Trimming took 8 bases from V and 2 from J; bases not matched to a gene: 11. Looked up from germline, CDR1 is SNHLY and CDR2 is FYNNEI. The CDR3 has 15 amino acids. CDR3 protein: CASVDLAEGQETQYF. The CDR3 nucleotides read TGTGCCAGCGTAGACCTAGCGGAGGGTCAAGAGACCCAGTACTTC.

The DNA for the CDR3 is TGTGCCAGCGTTTACCAGGGGGATACTGAAGCTTTCTTT. Translated, it gives CASVYQGDTEAFF. The chain links TRBV28 to TRBJ1-1, with 7 bases identical to TRBD1. Germline V gives CDR1 MDHEN, CDR2 SYDVKM. With 8 bases clipped from V and 5 bases from J, the junction kept 8 bases outside the gene matches. The CDR3 totals 13 residues.

The rearrangement uses TRBV28 and TRBJ1-4; D unresolved. The CDR3 extends over 14 amino acids. Germline CDR1 and CDR2: MDHEN and SYDVKM. V shed 3 bases and J shed 7 bases, with 12 bases lying between them. This CDR3 is CASSFYTEVEKLFF. CDR3 DNA: TGTGCCAGCAGTTTTTACACAGAAGTTGAAAAACTGTTTTTT.

The chain carries TRBV7-2 and TRBJ2-2, with TRBD2 identical over 7 bases. Germline CDR1 and CDR2: SGHTA and FQGNSA. Trimming at V came to 4 bases and at J to 4 bases, leaving 9 bases not matched to a gene. The CDR3 covers 16 residues. CDR3 protein: CASSSRAGAVTGELFF. In nucleotides, the CDR3 is TGTGCCAGCAGCTCTCGGGCGGGAGCGGTCACCGGGGAGCTGTTTTTT.

The CDR3 loop is CASSPPVEGGGYTF. CDR3 coding DNA: TGTGCCAGCAGCCCCCCGGTGGAGGGCGGTGGCTACACCTTC. This chain joins TRBV28 and TRBJ1-2; D is unclear. Trimming pared 6 bases from V and 7 bases from J, leaving 18 bases between. The CDR3 consists of 14 residues. The germline CDR1 and CDR2 sequences are MDHEN and SYDVKM.

The rearrangement joins TRBV5-1 to TRBJ1-1; D is possibly TRBD1 (5 bases). Germline V lookup: CDR1 SGHRS, CDR2 YFSETQ. The CDR3 runs 14 residues. V was pared by 4 bases and J by 1 base, with 11 bases between. The DNA for the CDR3 is TGCGCCAGCAGCCAGGACAAACCGAACACTGAAGCTTTCTTT. As protein: CASSQDKPNTEAFF.

The gene calls are TRBV12-3 or TRBV12-4 and TRBJ1-1; D may be TRBD1 (6 bases). Between the trimmed V and J ends, which lost 5 bases and 2 bases, there was a span of 9 bases. CDR3 length equals 13 residues. This chain's CDR3 is CASSRTVNTEAFF. CDR3 DNA sequence: TGTGCCAGCAGTAGGACAGTAAACACTGAAGCTTTCTTT.

This clone was seen a single time. This chain joins TRBV7-9 and TRBJ2-3, with TRBD2 matching over 11 bases. The germline V gene encodes CDR1 SEHNR and CDR2 FQNEAQ (reference sequence). J gave up 10 bases and V 0 bases, and 9 bases lay outside the gene matches. The CDR3 covers 16 residues. CDR3 region: CASSLAPELAGAAQYF. Written as DNA, the CDR3 is TGTGCCAGCAGCTTAGCTCCGGAACTAGCGGGAGCAGCGCAGTATTTT.

The chain uses TRBV11-3 and TRBJ1-1; D is undetermined. The CDR3 contains 13 residues. The V and J ends lost 5 bases and 5 bases respectively, with 12 bases between them. The germline V gene encodes CDR1 SGHNT and CDR2 YENEEA. Here the CDR3 DNA reads TGTGCCAGCAGCCTAGCGGCGGGAACTGAAGCTTTCTTT. It codes for CASSLAAGTEAFF.